This T cell receptor (beta chain) is from a study of regulatory T cells in long-lasting Graves disease. Whole-study findings and limits: Relative to new patients (roughly 970), persistent patients exhibited greater sharing of public clonotypes (around 2,500). Persistent disease was associated with favored TRBV28 usage and with favored use of TRBJ1-2 and TRBJ2-5.

Time point specified: persistent/refractory GD, antithyroid drugs over 5 years with positive TRAb. The TCR library used RNA extracted from PBMCs. J was trimmed by 5 bases and V by 2 bases; bases with no gene match: 8. There are 15 residues in the CDR3. The germline CDR1 and CDR2 sequences are SGHTA and FQGNSA. This clonotype has ten or more counts. Its antigen is still unknown. The TCR beta library used iRepertoire HTBI primers with Arm-PCR amplification of CDR3. Using its own MiXCR run on the multiplex PCR reads, TCRdb lists one record per CDR3 protein. Of approximately 380,000 distinct CDR3 sequences listed, under 25% are singletons.

Here the sequenced sample was peripheral blood mononuclear cells (PBMCs), taken when the disease was refractory, from a patient treated with antithyroid drugs. This TCR derives from a female donor with Graves disease. This sequence joins TRBV7-2 and TRBJ2-7; 8 bases are shared with TRBD1. For the CDR3, the DNA is TGTGCCAGCAGCTTAATCGGGACAGGTTCTCACGAGCAGTACTTC. Translation gives CASSLIGTGSHEQYF.